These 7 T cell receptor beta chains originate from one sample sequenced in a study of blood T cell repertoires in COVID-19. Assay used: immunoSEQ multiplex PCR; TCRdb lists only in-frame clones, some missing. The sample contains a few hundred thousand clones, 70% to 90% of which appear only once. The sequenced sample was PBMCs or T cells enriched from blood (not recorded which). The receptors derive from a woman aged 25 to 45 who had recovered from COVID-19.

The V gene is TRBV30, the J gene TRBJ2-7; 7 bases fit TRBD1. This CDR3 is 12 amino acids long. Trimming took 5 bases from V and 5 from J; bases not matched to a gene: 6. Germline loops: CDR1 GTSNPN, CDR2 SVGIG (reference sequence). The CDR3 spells CAWDRQGNEQYF. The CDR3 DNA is TGTGCCTGGGACCGACAGGGTAACGAGCAGTACTTC.

The CDR3 loop reads CATSISGGAKNIQYF. The CDR3 region has the DNA TGTGCCACCAGCATTTCAGGGGGCGCCAAAAACATTCAGTACTTC. The rearrangement joins TRBV15 to TRBJ2-4, with 8 bases lining up with TRBD1. J lost 1 base, V lost 4 bases, and 3 bases had no gene match. Germline V gene lookup returns CDR1 LNHNV and CDR2 YYDKDF (reference sequence). CDR3 size: 15 residues.

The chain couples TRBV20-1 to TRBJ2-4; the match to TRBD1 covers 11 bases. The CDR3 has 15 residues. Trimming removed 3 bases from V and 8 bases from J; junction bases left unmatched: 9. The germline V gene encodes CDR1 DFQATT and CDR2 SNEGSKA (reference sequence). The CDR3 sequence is CSASSGQGARDIQYF. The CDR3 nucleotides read TGCAGTGCTAGTTCAGGACAGGGGGCGCGGGACATTCAGTACTTC.

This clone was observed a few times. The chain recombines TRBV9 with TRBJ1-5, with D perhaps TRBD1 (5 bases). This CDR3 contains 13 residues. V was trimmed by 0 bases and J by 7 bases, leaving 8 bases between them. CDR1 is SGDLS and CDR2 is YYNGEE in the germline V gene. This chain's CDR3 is CASSVEGKQPQHF. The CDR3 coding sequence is TGTGCCAGCAGCGTAGAGGGGAAGCAGCCCCAGCATTTT.

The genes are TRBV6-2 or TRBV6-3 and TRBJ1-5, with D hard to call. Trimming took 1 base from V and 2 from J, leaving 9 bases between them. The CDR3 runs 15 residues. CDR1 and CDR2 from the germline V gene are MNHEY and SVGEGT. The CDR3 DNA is TGTGCCAGCAGTTACTATCGAGGTGGCAATCAGCCCCAGCATTTT. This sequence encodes CASSYYRGGNQPQHF.

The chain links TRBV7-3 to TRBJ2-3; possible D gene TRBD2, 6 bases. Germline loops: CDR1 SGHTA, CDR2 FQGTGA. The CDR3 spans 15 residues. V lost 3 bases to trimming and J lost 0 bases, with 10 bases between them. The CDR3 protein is CASSFSGESTDTQYF. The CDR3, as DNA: TGTGCCAGCAGCTTTTCGGGAGAGAGCACAGATACGCAGTATTTT.

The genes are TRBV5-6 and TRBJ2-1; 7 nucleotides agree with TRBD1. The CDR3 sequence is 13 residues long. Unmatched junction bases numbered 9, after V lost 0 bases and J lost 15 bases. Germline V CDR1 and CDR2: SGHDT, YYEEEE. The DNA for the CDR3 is TGTGCCAGCAGCTTGGGACAGGGCTTTCGTCGGTTCTTC. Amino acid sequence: CASSLGQGFRRFF.